This T cell receptor beta chain was sequenced in a study of shared clonotypes between healthy human individuals. Only a few counts were recorded for this clone. Profiling relied on immunoSEQ multiplex PCR, and the TCRdb table lists in-frame clones only, not all of them. The sample contains more than 550,000 clones, roughly two thirds of which appear only once. This TCR came from a woman aged 30 to 39 in good health. Input material: memory CD4+ T cells sorted from blood. Subset given: CD45RA-negative fraction.

The CDR3 region is CASSTGTRDLEQYF. The CDR3 DNA follows: TGTGCCAGCAGCACCGGGACTAGGGACTTGGAGCAGTACTTC. V usage is TRBV27 and J usage is TRBJ2-7; 8 nucleotides line up with TRBD2. The CDR3 is made up of 14 amino acids. Looked up from germline, CDR1 is MNHEY and CDR2 is SMNVEV (reference sequence). V lost 6 bases, J lost 7 bases, and 11 bases stayed unmatched.